Listed below are T cell receptor beta chains from one sample, sequenced in a study of T cells in Graves' hyperthyroidism and ophthalmopathy. TCRdb recomputed calls from the multiplex PCR reads with MiXCR, one row per CDR3 protein. The table records 450,000 to 650,000 distinct CDR3 sequences, approximately 15% of them present only once. The sample comprised blood. These receptors all come from a woman aged 18 to 35 with Graves' ophthalmopathy. Each CDR3 is given with its conserved first and last residue. A D gene is named only where the DNA matches it firmly. Clone size is not always given. Where it is, it says once, few, many or a class for expanded clones.

>TRBJ1-6|16|NA|many|TRBV2
CASKLLLGIANSPLHF
TGTGCCAGTAAGCTCTTACTCGGCATCGCTAATTCACCCCTCCACTTT
>TRBJ2-5|15|TRBD2|NA|TRBV29-1
CSVGGGGRAWETQYF
TGCAGCGTTGGGGGGGGCGGGAGGGCCTGGGAGACCCAGTACTTC
>TRBJ1-1|14|NA|many|TRBV28
CASTATDVDTEAFF
TGTGCCAGCACGGCTACGGACGTGGACACTGAAGCTTTCTTT
>TRBJ2-1|14|NA|NA|TRBV19
CASRGASNYNEQFF
TGTGCCAGTAGGGGGGCCTCTAACTACAATGAGCAGTTCTTC
>TRBJ2-5|15|NA|many|TRBV7-6
CASSFNRDFRETQYF
TGTGCCAGCAGCTTTAACCGGGACTTCCGAGAGACCCAGTACTTC
>TRBJ1-2|14|TRBD1|once|TRBV18
CASSPQGANYGYTF
TGTGCCAGCTCACCACAGGGGGCGAACTATGGCTACACCTTC
>TRBJ1-2|15|TRBD1|few|TRBV6-5
CASSYSTGTGPGYTF
TGTGCCAGCAGTTACTCGACTGGGACAGGTCCTGGCTACACCTTC
>TRBJ2-3|19|TRBD2|NA|TRBV4-3
CASSQARTSGRFGADTQYF
TGCGCCAGCAGCCAAGCCCGGACTAGCGGGAGGTTTGGCGCAGATACGCAGTATTTT
>TRBJ2-1|15|TRBD2|NA|TRBV19
CASLRGTSGSNEQFF
TGTGCCTCCCTCAGAGGGACTAGCGGGAGCAATGAGCAGTTCTTC
>TRBJ2-2|15|NA|NA|TRBV27
CASSWAGQSTGELFF
TGTGCCAGCTCTTGGGCGGGTCAATCCACCGGGGAGCTGTTTTTT
>TRBJ1-1|13|NA|many|TRBV7-9
CASSHGMNTEAFF
TGTGCCAGCAGCCACGGTATGAACACTGAAGCTTTCTTT
>TRBJ1-2|16|TRBD1|few|TRBV2
CASSEDQTGTNYGYTF
TGTGCCAGCAGTGAAGACCAGACAGGGACTAACTATGGCTACACCTTC
>TRBJ1-2|16|NA|NA|TRBV25-1
CASSEDPNLDSNGYTF
TGTGCCAGCAGTGAGGATCCGAACCTCGACAGTAATGGCTACACCTTC
>TRBJ1-4|17|TRBD1|once|TRBV6-1
CASSPGTGIMINEKLFF
TGTGCCAGCAGTCCCGGGACAGGGATTATGATTAATGAAAAACTGTTTTTT
>TRBJ2-1|14|NA|many|TRBV24-1
CATSDPPPYNEQFF
TGTGCCACCAGTGATCCGCCGCCCTACAATGAGCAGTTCTTC
>TRBJ1-1|15|TRBD1|NA|TRBV11-3
CASSEPGQGITEAFF
TGTGCCAGCAGCGAACCGGGACAGGGAATCACTGAAGCTTTCTTT
>TRBJ2-7|16|NA|many|TRBV6-5
CASSYSGPELSYEQYF
TGTGCCAGCAGTTACTCGGGACCCGAACTGAGCTACGAGCAGTACTTC
>TRBJ2-4|16|TRBD2|many|TRBV9
CASSVGGGSAKNIQYF
TGTGCCAGCAGCGTAGGAGGCGGGAGCGCCAAAAACATTCAGTACTTC
>TRBJ2-5|13|NA|many|TRBV30
CAWSVGASETQYF
TGTGCCTGGAGTGTAGGGGCTAGCGAGACCCAGTACTTC
>TRBJ2-3|17|NA|NA|TRBV20-1
CSARAPPGVAGTDTQYF
TGCAGTGCTAGAGCGCCCCCCGGGGTGGCGGGCACAGATACGCAGTATTTT
>TRBJ1-1|14|TRBD1|many|TRBV12-3/TRBV12-4
CASSPGQGISEAFF
TGTGCCAGCAGTCCGGGACAGGGTATCTCTGAAGCTTTCTTT
>TRBJ2-1|19|TRBD2|many|TRBV2
CASSDPSTPGLAGLNEQFF
TGTGCCAGCAGTGACCCCTCGACTCCGGGACTAGCGGGACTAAATGAGCAGTTCTTC
>TRBJ1-1|12|NA|NA|TRBV19
CASSRDRGGAFF
TGTGCCAGTAGTCGGGACCGCGGGGGAGCTTTCTTT
>TRBJ2-7|17|TRBD2|NA|TRBV19
CASSIDVASGYSYEQYF
TGTGCCAGTAGTATAGATGTCGCTAGCGGGTACTCCTACGAGCAGTACTTC
>TRBJ1-1|14|NA|many|TRBV20-1
CSADDSRGDTEAFF
TGCAGTGCCGATGATAGCAGGGGAGACACTGAAGCTTTCTTT
>TRBJ2-5|14|TRBD2|NA|TRBV3-1
CASSVLAAQETQYF
TGTGCCAGCAGTGTACTAGCGGCCCAAGAGACCCAGTACTTC
>TRBJ2-1|12|NA|many|TRBV20-1
CSARAQNNEQFF
TGCAGTGCTAGAGCCCAGAACAATGAGCAGTTCTTC